This TCR beta chain was documented in a study of T cell responses to AZD1222 COVID-19 vaccine. The wider study: The study pooled second doses at about 4 or about 12 weeks. Study-wide points: Spike-wide coverage was observed for vaccine-associated CD4 TCRs, with dominant responses at 160-218 and 743-854. With two AZD1222 doses given, Spike-specific TCR breadth and depth both rose.

Assay: immunoSEQ multiplex PCR; the TCRdb copy retains only in-frame clones and omits some. The table records more than 100,000 clones, 80% to 95% of them present only once. The V and J ends lost 2 bases and 7 bases, in that order; junction bases with no gene match: 1. The CDR3 runs 14 residues. Per the germline V gene, CDR1 is SGHTA and CDR2 is FQGNSA. About this clone: Its matching antigen is unknown.

The sample consisted of peripheral blood, taken on day 0 of AZD1222 vaccination. The rearrangement links TRBV7-2 to TRBJ1-6, with TRBD1 matching 8 bases. The source is an adult in good health. CDR3 region: CASSLYRGNSPLHF. The CDR3 nucleotides read TGTGCCAGCAGCTTATACAGGGGGAATTCACCCCTCCACTTT. Supplemented by reference TRBV7-2 and TRBJ1-6, the full variable domain reads GAGVSQSPSNKVTEKGKDVELRCDPISGHTALYWYRQSLGQGLEFLIYFQGNSAPDKSGLPSDRFSAERTGGSVSTLTIQRTQQEDSAVYLCASSLYRGNSPLHFGNGTRLTVT.